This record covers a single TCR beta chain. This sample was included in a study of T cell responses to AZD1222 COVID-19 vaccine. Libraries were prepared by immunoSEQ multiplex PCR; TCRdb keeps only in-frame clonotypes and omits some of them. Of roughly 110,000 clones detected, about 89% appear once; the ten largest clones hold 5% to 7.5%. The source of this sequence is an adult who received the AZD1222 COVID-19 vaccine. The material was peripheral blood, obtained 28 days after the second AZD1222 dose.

In DNA form, the CDR3 reads TGTGCCAGCATGGGGACTAGCGGAAAAAACATTCAGTACTTC. This gives the protein CASMGTSGKNIQYF. This chain connects TRBV2 to TRBJ2-4; TRBD2 matches at 11 bases. This CDR3 spans 14 amino acids. Germline CDR1 SNHLY, CDR2 FYNNEI. With 7 bases clipped from V and 4 bases from J, the junction kept 3 bases outside the gene matches.